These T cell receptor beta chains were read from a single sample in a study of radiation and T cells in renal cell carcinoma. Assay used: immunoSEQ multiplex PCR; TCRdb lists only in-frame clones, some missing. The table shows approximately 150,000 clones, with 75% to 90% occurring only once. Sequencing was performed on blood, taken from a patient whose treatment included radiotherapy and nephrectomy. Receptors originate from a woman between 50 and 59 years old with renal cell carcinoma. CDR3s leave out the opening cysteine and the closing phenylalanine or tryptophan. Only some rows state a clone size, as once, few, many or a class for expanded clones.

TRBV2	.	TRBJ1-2	ASSVKANYGYT
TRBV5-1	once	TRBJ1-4	ASRGDRGNEKLF
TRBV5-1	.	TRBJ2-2	ASSSGAGSTGELF
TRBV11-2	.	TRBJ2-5	ASNLLAGETQY
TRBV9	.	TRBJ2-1	ASTLQPGAGSYNEQF
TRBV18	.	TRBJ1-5	ASSPSFGTGDNQPQH
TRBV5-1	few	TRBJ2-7	ASSRTSEEAEQY
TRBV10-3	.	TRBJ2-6	AISEGQGTGGANVLT
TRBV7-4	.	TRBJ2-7	ASSSTTGGNEQY
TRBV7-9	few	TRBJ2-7	ASSLGTVSDKQY
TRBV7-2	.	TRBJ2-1	ASSLAGGPDEQF
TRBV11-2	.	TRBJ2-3	ASSLRLLEFSDTQY
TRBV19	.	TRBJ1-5	ASRTTVLNQPQH
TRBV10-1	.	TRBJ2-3	ASSDTGWQDTQY
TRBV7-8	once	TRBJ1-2	ASSYTVGHGNYGYT
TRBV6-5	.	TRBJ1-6	ASTRAGGATLH
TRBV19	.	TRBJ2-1	ASSIGTREF
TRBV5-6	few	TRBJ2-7	ASNGAVRGNYEQY
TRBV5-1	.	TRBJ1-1	ASSQGQNTEAF